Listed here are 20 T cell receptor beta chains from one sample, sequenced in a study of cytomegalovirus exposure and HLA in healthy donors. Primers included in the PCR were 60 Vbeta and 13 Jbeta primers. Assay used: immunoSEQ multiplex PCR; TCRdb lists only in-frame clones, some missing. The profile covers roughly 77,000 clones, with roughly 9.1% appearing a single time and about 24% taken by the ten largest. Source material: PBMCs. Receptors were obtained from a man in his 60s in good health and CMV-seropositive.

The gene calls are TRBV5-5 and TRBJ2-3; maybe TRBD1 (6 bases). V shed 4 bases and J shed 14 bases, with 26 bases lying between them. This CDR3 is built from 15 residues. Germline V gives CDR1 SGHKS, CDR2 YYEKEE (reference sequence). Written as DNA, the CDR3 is TGTGCCAGCAGCCCCATCCTTCGAGGGCGAGTGGGGGCGTATTTT. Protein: CASSPILRGRVGAYF.

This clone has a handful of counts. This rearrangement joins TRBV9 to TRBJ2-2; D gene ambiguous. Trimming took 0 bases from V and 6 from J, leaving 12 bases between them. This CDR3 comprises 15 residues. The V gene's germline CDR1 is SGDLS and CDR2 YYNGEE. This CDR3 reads CASSVDGFLAGELFF. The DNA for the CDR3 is TGTGCCAGCAGCGTAGACGGGTTCCTCGCCGGGGAGCTGTTTTTT.

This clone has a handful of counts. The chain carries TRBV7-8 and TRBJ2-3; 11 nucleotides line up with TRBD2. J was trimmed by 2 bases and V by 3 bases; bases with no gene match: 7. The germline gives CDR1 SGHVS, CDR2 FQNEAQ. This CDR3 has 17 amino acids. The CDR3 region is CASSFPTSGSFTDTQYF. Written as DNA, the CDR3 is TGTGCCAGCAGCTTCCCTACTAGCGGGAGTTTCACAGATACGCAGTATTTT.

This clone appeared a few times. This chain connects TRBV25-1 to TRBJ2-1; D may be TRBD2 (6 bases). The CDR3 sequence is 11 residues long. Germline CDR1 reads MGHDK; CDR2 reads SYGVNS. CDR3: CAAGAFNEQFF. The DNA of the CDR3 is TGTGCAGCGGGTGCCTTCAATGAGCAGTTCTTC.

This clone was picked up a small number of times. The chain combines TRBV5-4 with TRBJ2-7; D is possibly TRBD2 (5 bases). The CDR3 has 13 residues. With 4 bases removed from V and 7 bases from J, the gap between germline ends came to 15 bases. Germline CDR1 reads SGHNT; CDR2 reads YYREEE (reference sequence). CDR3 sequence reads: CASSRERTGEQYF. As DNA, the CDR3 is TGTGCCAGCAGCCGGGAAAGGACGGGGGAGCAGTACTTC.

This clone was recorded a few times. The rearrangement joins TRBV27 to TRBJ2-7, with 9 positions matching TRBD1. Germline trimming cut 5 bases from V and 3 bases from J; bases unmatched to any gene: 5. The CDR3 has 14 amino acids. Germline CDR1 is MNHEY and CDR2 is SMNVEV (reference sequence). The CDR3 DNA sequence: TGTGCCAGCAGTCCAGACAGGGGGGGCTACGAGCAGTACTTC. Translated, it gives CASSPDRGGYEQYF.

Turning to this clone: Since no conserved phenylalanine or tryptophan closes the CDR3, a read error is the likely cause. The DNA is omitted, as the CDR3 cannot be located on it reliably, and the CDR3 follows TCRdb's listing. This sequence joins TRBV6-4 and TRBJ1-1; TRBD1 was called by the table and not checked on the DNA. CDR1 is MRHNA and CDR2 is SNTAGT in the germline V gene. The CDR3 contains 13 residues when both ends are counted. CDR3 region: CASSETGAAEALV.

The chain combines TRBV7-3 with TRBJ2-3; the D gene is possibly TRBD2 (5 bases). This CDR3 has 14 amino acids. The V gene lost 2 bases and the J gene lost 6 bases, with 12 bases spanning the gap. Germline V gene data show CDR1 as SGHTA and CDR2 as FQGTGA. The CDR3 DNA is TGTGCCAGCAGCTTAGGGCTAGCCGCCGATACGCAGTATTTT. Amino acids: CASSLGLAADTQYF.

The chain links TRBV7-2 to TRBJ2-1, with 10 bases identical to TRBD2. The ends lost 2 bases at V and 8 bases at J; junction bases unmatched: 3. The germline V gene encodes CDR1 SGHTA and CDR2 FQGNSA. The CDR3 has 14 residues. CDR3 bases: TGTGCCAGCAGCTTAAGACTAGCGGGTGATGAGCAGTTCTTC. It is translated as CASSLRLAGDEQFF. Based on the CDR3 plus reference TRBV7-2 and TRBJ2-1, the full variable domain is GAGVSQSPSNKVTEKGKDVELRCDPISGHTALYWYRQSLGQGLEFLIYFQGNSAPDKSGLPSDRFSAERTGGSVSTLTIQRTQQEDSAVYLCASSLRLAGDEQFFGPGTRLTVL.

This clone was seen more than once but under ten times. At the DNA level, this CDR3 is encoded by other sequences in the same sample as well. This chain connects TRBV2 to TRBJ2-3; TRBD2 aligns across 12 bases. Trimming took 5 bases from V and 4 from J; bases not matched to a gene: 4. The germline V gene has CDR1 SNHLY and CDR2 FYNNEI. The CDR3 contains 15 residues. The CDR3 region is CASSSLAGGADTQYF. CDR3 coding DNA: TGTGCCAGCAGTTCCCTAGCGGGGGGGGCAGATACGCAGTATTTT.

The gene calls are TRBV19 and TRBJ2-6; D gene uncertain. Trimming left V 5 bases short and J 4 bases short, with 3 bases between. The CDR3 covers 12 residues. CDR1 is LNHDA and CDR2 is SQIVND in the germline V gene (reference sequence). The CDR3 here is CASSAGANVLTF. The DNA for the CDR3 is TGTGCCAGTAGTGCGGGGGCCAACGTCCTGACTTTC.

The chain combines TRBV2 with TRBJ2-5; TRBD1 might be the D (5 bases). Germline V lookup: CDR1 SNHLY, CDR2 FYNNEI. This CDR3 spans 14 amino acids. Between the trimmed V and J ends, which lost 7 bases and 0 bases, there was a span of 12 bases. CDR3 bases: TGTGCCAGCACGGCAGGGCTATACCAAGAGACCCAGTACTTC. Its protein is CASTAGLYQETQYF. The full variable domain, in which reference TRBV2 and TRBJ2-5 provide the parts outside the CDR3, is EPEVTQTPSHQVTQMGQEVILRCVPISNHLYFYWYRQILGQKVEFLVSFYNNEISEKSEIFDDQFSVERPDGSNFTLKIRSTKLEDSAMYFCASTAGLYQETQYFGPGTRLLVL.

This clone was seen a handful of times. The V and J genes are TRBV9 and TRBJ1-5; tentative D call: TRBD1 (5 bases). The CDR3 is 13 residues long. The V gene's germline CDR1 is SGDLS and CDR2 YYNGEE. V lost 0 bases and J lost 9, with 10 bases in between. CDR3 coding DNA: TGTGCCAGCAGCGTAGCGCAGGGAGGGCCCCAGCATTTT. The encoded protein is CASSVAQGGPQHF.

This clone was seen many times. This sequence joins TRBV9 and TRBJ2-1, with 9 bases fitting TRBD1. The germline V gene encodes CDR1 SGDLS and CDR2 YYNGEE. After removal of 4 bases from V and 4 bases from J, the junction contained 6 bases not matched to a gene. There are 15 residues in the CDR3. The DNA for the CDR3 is TGTGCCAGCAGCCCGCCGGGACAGGGATACAATGAGCAGTTCTTC. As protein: CASSPPGQGYNEQFF. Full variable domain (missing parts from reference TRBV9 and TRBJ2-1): DSGVTQTPKHLITATGQRVTLRCSPRSGDLSVYWYQQSLDQGLQFLIQYYNGEERAKGNILERFSAQQFPDLHSELNLSSLELGDSALYFCASSPPGQGYNEQFFGPGTRLTVL.

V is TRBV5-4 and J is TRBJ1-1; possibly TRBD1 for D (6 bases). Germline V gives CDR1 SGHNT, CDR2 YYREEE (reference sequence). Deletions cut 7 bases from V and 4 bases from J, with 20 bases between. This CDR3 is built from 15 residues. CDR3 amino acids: CASFNRDTGGTEAFF. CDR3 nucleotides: TGTGCCAGCTTCAACCGGGACACGGGGGGCACTGAAGCTTTCTTT.

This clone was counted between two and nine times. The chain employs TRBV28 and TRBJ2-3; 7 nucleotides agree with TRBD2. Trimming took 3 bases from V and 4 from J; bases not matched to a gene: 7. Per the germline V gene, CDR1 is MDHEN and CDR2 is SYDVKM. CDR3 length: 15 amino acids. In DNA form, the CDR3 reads TGTGCCAGCAGTTTTGGCGGGAGAGGGTCAGATACGCAGTATTTT. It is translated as CASSFGGRGSDTQYF.

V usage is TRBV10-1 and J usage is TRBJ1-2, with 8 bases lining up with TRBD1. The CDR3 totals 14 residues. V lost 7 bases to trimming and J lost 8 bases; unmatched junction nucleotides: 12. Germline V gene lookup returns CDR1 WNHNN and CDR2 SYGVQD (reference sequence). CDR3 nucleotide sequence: TGCGCCAGCACCCCCGGACAGGGTTCCGCCGGCTACACCTTC. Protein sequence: CASTPGQGSAGYTF.

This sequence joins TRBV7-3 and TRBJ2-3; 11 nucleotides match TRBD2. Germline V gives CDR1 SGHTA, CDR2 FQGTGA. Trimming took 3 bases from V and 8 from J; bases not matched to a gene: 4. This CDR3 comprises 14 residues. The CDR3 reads CASSFSGTSGTQYF. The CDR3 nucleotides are TGTGCCAGCAGCTTTTCCGGGACTAGCGGTACGCAGTATTTT.

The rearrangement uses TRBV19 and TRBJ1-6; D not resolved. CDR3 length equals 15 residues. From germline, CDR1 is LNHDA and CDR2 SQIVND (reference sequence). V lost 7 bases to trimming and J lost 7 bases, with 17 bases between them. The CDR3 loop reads CASKVEARLNSPLHF. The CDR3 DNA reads TGTGCCAGTAAGGTGGAGGCCAGACTAAATTCACCCCTCCACTTT.

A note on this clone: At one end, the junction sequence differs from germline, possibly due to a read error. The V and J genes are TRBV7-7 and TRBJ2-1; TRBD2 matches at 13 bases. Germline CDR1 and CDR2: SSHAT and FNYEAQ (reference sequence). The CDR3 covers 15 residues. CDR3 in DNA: TGTGCTAGCAGCAGACTAGCGGGGGGTAACAATGAGCAGTTCTTC. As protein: CASSRLAGGNNEQFF.